The source of this T cell receptor beta chain is a study of graft-versus-host responses after intestinal transplantation. Concerning this clone: Its antigen is unidentified.

Trimming shortened V by 3 bases and J by 6 bases, and 5 bases separated the two germline ends. CDR1 and CDR2 from the germline V gene are KGHSH and LQKENI. The CDR3 loop spans 12 amino acids. Study-level results: With peak circulating GvH clone levels came an association with early post-transplant HvG declines. Elevated graft-versus-host to host-versus-graft clonal ratios in allografts were recorded for patients with graft-donor T cell macrochimerism.

Some clones are missing from TCRdb's copy, which holds only in-frame ones; the method was immunoSEQ multiplex PCR. Among fewer than 90,000 clones listed, 94% were seen once. The rearrangement joins TRBV18 to TRBJ2-2; D unclear. The clonotype originates from a human donor who was the organ donor for an intestinal transplant. The material sequenced was unstimulated CD4+ T cells sorted from spleen or lymph node cells, taken before transplant. CDR3 bases: TGTGCCAGCTCACCTTTGTCCGGGGAGCTGTTTTTT. Protein product: CASSPLSGELFF.